This T cell receptor (beta chain) appears in the sequencing data of a study of PD-1 blockade in classical Hodgkin lymphoma. Study-wide results and limits: Diversity similar to that of newly diagnosed patients was seen at baseline in complete responders. A significant rise in TCR diversity by C4D1 was seen for CD4+ but not CD8+ cells.

CDR3 length: 15 residues. Per germline, CDR1 MGHRA and CDR2 YSYEKL. V was clipped by 3 bases and J by 5 bases; unmatched bases: 9. There was relapse after autologous stem cell transplantation in every patient, and there was variation in brentuximab vedotin exposure. Comment on this clone: Its target is unknown.

The table came from immunoSEQ multiplex PCR; TCRdb's copy has only in-frame clones and leaves some out. The table includes some 100,000 clones, over 85% detected once. This clonotype originated in a human donor with classical Hodgkin lymphoma. The chain has TRBV4-1 and TRBJ1-1; 7 nucleotides match TRBD1. The sample here was peripheral blood mononuclear cells (PBMCs), taken at baseline. The DNA for the CDR3 is TGCGCCAGCAGCCATCCCGGGACAGCTCGAACTGAAGCTTTCTTT. Protein product: CASSHPGTARTEAFF.